These 14 T cell receptor beta chains share one sample of origin, sequenced in a study of T cells in Graves' hyperthyroidism and ophthalmopathy. Researchers amplified the TCR beta CDR3 regions from RNA transcripts. First-round RT-PCR targeting the TCR CDR3 was performed with the HTBI primer set. TCRdb ran MiXCR on the multiplex PCR reads and lists one entry per CDR3 protein. The sample carries around 610,000 distinct CDR3 sequences, under 15% recorded once. Sequenced material: blood. These receptors all come from a middle-aged woman with Graves' ophthalmopathy.

The genes are TRBV30 and TRBJ2-2; D unresolved. In germline, CDR1 is GTSNPN, CDR2 SVGIG (reference sequence). The CDR3 runs 10 residues. V lost 6 bases and J 3 bases, leaving 2 bases between the germline ends. The CDR3 DNA reads as TGTGCCTGCGACACCGGGGAGCTGTTTTTT. Translation gives CACDTGELFF.

This clonotype was counted ten times or more. The chain joins TRBV27 to TRBJ2-7; weak D call: TRBD2 (5 bases). Looked up from germline, CDR1 is MNHEY and CDR2 is SMNVEV (reference sequence). V was trimmed by 6 bases and J by 0 bases, leaving 9 bases between them. This CDR3 is 13 amino acids long. CDR3 coding DNA: TGTGCCAGCAGGAGGGCGGGCTCCTACGAGCAGTACTTC. It encodes CASRRAGSYEQYF.

This clonotype was counted many times. The J gene is TRBJ1-1, the V gene TRBV28; D not certain. Germline CDR1 MDHEN, CDR2 SYDVKM. CDR3 length: 15 residues. Trimming pared 1 base from V and 3 bases from J, leaving 12 bases between. The chain's CDR3 is CASSLLLRVDTEAFF. The CDR3 nucleotides read TGTGCCAGCAGTTTATTATTGAGGGTTGACACTGAAGCTTTCTTT.

This clonotype was recorded at least ten times. V gene TRBV4-1 combines with J gene TRBJ2-5; tentatively, D is TRBD1 or TRBD2 (6 bases each). V was trimmed by 4 bases and J by 5 bases, leaving 20 bases between them. Germline-derived CDR1 and CDR2 are MGHRA and YSYEKL. The CDR3 extends over 16 amino acids. This CDR3 is CASSPPLGGHEETQYF. For the CDR3, the DNA is TGCGCCAGCAGCCCCCCCCTTGGGGGGCATGAGGAGACCCAGTACTTC.

Many counts were recorded for this clonotype. This chain uses TRBV27 with TRBJ2-5; possible D gene TRBD2, 6 bases. Trimming left V 10 bases short and J 5 bases short, with 20 bases between. The germline V gene has CDR1 MNHEY and CDR2 SMNVEV (reference sequence). This CDR3 has 14 residues. The CDR3: CATGRDLRAETQYF. The CDR3 region has the DNA TGTGCCACCGGAAGGGACTTGAGGGCCGAGACCCAGTACTTC.

This clonotype was seen ten or more times. The chain recombines TRBV6-2 or TRBV6-3 with TRBJ2-7, with 9 bases aligning to TRBD1. Unmatched junction bases numbered 9, after V lost 8 bases and J lost 4 bases. This CDR3 contains 14 residues. From germline, CDR1 is MNHEY and CDR2 SVGEGT. CDR3 bases: TGTGCCAGCGAGCCGGGACAGGGAAAATACGAGCAGTACTTC. As protein: CASEPGQGKYEQYF.

This clonotype has just a few counts. The gene calls are TRBV4-1 and TRBJ1-5, with D possibly matching TRBD1 (5 bases). Germline CDR1 MGHRA, CDR2 YSYEKL. V gave up 7 bases and J gave up 3 bases, with 19 bases separating them. The CDR3 runs 16 residues. The CDR3, as DNA: TGCGCCAGCACCTATGACAGTTCCCAGTCCAATCAGCCCCAGCATTTT. Translation: CASTYDSSQSNQPQHF.

This clonotype appeared many times. One junction end does not reproduce the germline sequence, and a read error may be involved. The rearrangement joins TRBV11-2 to TRBJ2-5; 7 positions agree with TRBD1. This CDR3 contains 14 residues. Germline V gene lookup returns CDR1 SGHAT and CDR2 FQNNGV. CDR3 sequence reads: CASSPDRAQEAQYF. The CDR3 nucleotides read TGTGCCAGCAGCCCCGACAGGGCCCAAGAGGCCCAGTACTTC.

The sample holds many counts of this clonotype. This sequence joins TRBV4-1 and TRBJ1-1, with D maybe TRBD1 (5 bases). This CDR3 spans 18 amino acids. The germline V gene encodes CDR1 MGHRA and CDR2 YSYEKL. Trimming took 0 bases from V and 1 from J, leaving 18 bases between them. CDR3 sequence reads: CASSQDSGYGAANTEAFF. For the CDR3, the DNA is TGCGCCAGCAGCCAAGATTCAGGGTACGGGGCCGCGAACACTGAAGCTTTCTTT.

This clonotype was seen at least ten times. The gene calls are TRBV7-8 and TRBJ2-2; 7 bases match TRBD2. CDR3 length: 15 amino acids. Germline V gives CDR1 SGHVS, CDR2 FQNEAQ. Trimming at V came to 5 bases and at J to 4 bases, leaving 7 bases not matched to a gene. CDR3 DNA sequence: TGTGCCAGCAGCCCTAGCGGAACGAGCACCGGGGAGCTGTTTTTT. It is translated as CASSPSGTSTGELFF.

V usage is TRBV20-1 and J usage is TRBJ2-2, with 8 nucleotides matching TRBD1. CDR1 and CDR2 from the germline V gene are DFQATT and SNEGSKA (reference sequence). The CDR3 totals 12 residues. The ends lost 3 bases at V and 6 bases at J; junction bases unmatched: 0. CDR3 sequence: CSARDRAGELFF. DNA of the CDR3: TGCAGTGCTAGGGACAGGGCCGGGGAGCTGTTTTTT.

The rearrangement uses TRBV15 and TRBJ1-2; no definite D call. V was shortened by 0 bases and J by 6 bases, with 17 bases between the two germline ends. Germline CDR1 is LNHNV and CDR2 is YYDKDF (reference sequence). The CDR3 contains 16 residues. In DNA, the CDR3 is TGTGCCACCAGCAGAGATGGGCCGGACCAGCCGCATGGCTACACCTTC. Its protein is CATSRDGPDQPHGYTF.

This clonotype was recorded many times. The chain links TRBV30 to TRBJ2-2; maybe TRBD2 (6 bases). V lost 4 bases to trimming and J lost 0 bases, with 15 bases between them. Germline loops: CDR1 GTSNPN, CDR2 SVGIG (reference sequence). The CDR3 loop spans 16 amino acids. CDR3 amino acids: CAWKAGTYANTGELFF. DNA of the CDR3: TGTGCCTGGAAGGCGGGGACGTACGCGAACACCGGGGAGCTGTTTTTT.

This chain joins TRBV19 and TRBJ2-2; TRBD1 matches 8 bases. V gave up 5 bases and J gave up 2 bases; unmatched junction bases: 7. This CDR3 contains 16 residues. The germline V gene encodes CDR1 LNHDA and CDR2 SQIVND (reference sequence). Written as DNA, the CDR3 is TGTGCCAGTAGTCCTATTGACAGGGGCAACACCGGGGAGCTGTTTTTT. Translating gives CASSPIDRGNTGELFF.